The 6 T cell receptor beta chains below were found in one sample sequenced in a study of T cells after somatic rescue of genetic block. Assay: immunoSEQ multiplex PCR; the TCRdb copy retains only in-frame clones and omits some. The sample has some 7,000 clones, about 86% seen once. What was sequenced was peripheral blood mononuclear cells (PBMCs). These receptors all come from a boy younger than 18.

This clone was counted once. The gene calls are TRBV7-2 and TRBJ1-4; 8 bases agree with TRBD1. The CDR3 extends over 16 amino acids. The germline V gene has CDR1 SGHTA and CDR2 FQGNSA. Germline trimming cut 5 bases from V and 5 bases from J; bases unmatched to any gene: 10. The CDR3 DNA reads TGTGCCAGCAGCGGGCATACGGGACAGGTCAATGAAAAACTGTTTTTT. Its protein product is CASSGHTGQVNEKLFF. Looking up the rest from reference TRBV7-2 and TRBJ1-4 gives the full variable domain: GAGVSQSPSNKVTEKGKDVELRCDPISGHTALYWYRQSLGQGLEFLIYFQGNSAPDKSGLPSDRFSAERTGGSVSTLTIQRTQQEDSAVYLCASSGHTGQVNEKLFFGSGTQLSVL.

The chain has TRBV18 and TRBJ2-3; 8 nucleotides match TRBD1. The CDR3 length is 15 residues. V trimming: 2 bases; J trimming: 4 bases; junction bases outside the gene matches: 5. CDR1 is KGHSH and CDR2 is LQKENI in the germline V gene. The CDR3 reads CASSPGAGGADTQYF. CDR3 nucleotides: TGTGCCAGCTCACCAGGTGCAGGGGGCGCAGATACGCAGTATTTT.

The J gene is TRBJ1-2, the V gene TRBV5-5; 7 bases map to TRBD1. Germline V gives CDR1 SGHKS, CDR2 YYEKEE (reference sequence). V lost 5 bases, J lost 0 bases, and 4 bases stayed unmatched. The CDR3 is made up of 14 amino acids. The CDR3 DNA reads as TGTGCCAGCAGTTACGGGACAGCTAACTATGGCTACACCTTC. Residues: CASSYGTANYGYTF.

This rearrangement joins TRBV7-2 to TRBJ2-7, with D perhaps matching TRBD2 (5 bases). Trimming pared 6 bases from V and 0 bases from J, leaving 15 bases between. This CDR3 spans 15 amino acids. Germline CDR1 reads SGHTA; CDR2 reads FQGNSA. The CDR3 is CASSFVGEGSYEQYF. The CDR3 nucleotides are TGTGCCAGCAGTTTTGTGGGCGAGGGCTCCTACGAGCAGTACTTC. Filled out from reference TRBV7-2 and TRBJ2-7, the complete variable domain reads GAGVSQSPSNKVTEKGKDVELRCDPISGHTALYWYRQSLGQGLEFLIYFQGNSAPDKSGLPSDRFSAERTGGSVSTLTIQRTQQEDSAVYLCASSFVGEGSYEQYFGPGTRLTVT.

This clone was picked up one time. The chain carries TRBV7-8 and TRBJ2-5, with TRBD2 as a possible D gene (5 bases). This CDR3 is built from 13 residues. The V end was cut by 8 bases, the J end by 7 bases, with 17 bases between. Germline CDR1 reads SGHVS; CDR2 reads FQNEAQ. The DNA for the CDR3 is TGTGCCAGCGGTAGGAGCTCCGGGGTGACCCAGTACTTC. This translates into CASGRSSGVTQYF.

With respect to this clone: One junction end does not reproduce the germline sequence, and a read error may be involved. This chain joins TRBV7-9 and TRBJ1-3, with 10 bases fitting TRBD1. The CDR3 has 16 amino acids. CDR1 is SEHNR, CDR2 FQNEAQ, per germline (reference sequence). The CDR3 bases are TGTGCCAGCAGCTTAGGAACTCACGGGACAGGGGATACACCTAATTTT. Translated, it gives CASSLGTHGTGDTPNF.